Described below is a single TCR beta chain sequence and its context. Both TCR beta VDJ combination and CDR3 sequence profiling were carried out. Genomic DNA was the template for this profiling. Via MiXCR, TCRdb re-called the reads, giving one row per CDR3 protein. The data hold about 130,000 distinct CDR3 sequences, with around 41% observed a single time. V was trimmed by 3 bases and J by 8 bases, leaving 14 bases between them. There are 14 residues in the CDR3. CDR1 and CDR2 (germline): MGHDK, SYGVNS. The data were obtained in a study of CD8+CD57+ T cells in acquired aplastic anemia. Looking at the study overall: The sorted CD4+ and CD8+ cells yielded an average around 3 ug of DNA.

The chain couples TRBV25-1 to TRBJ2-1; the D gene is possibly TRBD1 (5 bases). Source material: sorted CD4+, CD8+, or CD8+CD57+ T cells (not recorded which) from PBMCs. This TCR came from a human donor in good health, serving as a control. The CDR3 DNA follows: TGTGCCAGCAGTGACCCCGCAGGGAAGGATGAGCAGTTCTTC. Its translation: CASSDPAGKDEQFF.